The present T cell receptor beta chain was sequenced within a study of OX40 agonist ivuxolimab in advanced cancers. Study-level information: Ivuxolimab was administered intravenously to patients at 0.01 to 10 mg/kg every 2 weeks. Earlier anti-PD-1, anti-PD-L1 or anti-CTLA-4 therapy was permitted; over 35% had received some.

Study-wide results and limits: On average, a greater number of expanded clones characterised CD8+ T cells relative to CD4+.

Details on this clone: Its antigen is not identified.

The CDR3 is made up of 16 amino acids. CDR1 LGHNA and CDR2 YNFKEQ come from the germline V gene. The V and J ends lost 1 base and 2 bases, in that order; junction bases with no gene match: 5. Method: immunoSEQ multiplex PCR; TCRdb's copy keeps in-frame clones and lacks some. The sample has about 100,000 clones, around 94% seen once. This clonotype originated in an adult with an advanced solid tumor such as melanoma, head and neck, liver or kidney cancer. The V and J genes are TRBV4-2 and TRBJ2-3, with TRBD1 matching 8 bases. The specimen was CD4+ or CD8+ T cells sorted from blood, collected in a trial of the OX40 agonist ivuxolimab. The CDR3 coding sequence is TGTGCCAGCAGCCAAGGGACAGGGCAATACACAGATACGCAGTATTTT. Its protein product is CASSQGTGQYTDTQYF.